This entry lists 26 T cell receptor beta chains sequenced from one sample in a study of T cell responses to AZD1222 COVID-19 vaccine. Profiled with immunoSEQ multiplex PCR; TCRdb holds only in-frame clones, not every one. The sample lists some 150,000 clones; around 88% were seen once. The sample consisted of peripheral blood, taken on day 0 of AZD1222 vaccination. These receptors came from an adult in good health.

The V and J genes are TRBV2 and TRBJ1-5; D is undetermined. Germline V CDR1 and CDR2: SNHLY, FYNNEI. Trimming cost V 6 bases and J 4 bases, with 10 bases left between them. CDR3 size: 13 residues. CDR3 DNA: TGTGCCAGCAGCTCACTGGGGAATCAGCCCCAGCATTTT. This sequence encodes CASSSLGNQPQHF.

Written as DNA, the CDR3 is TGTGCCAGCAGCCAATTTCAGGGGAACACTGAAGCTTTCTTT. Translated, it gives CASSQFQGNTEAFF. V gene TRBV16 combines with J gene TRBJ1-1; weak D call: TRBD1 (5 bases). The V gene lost 1 base and the J gene lost 1 base, with 7 bases spanning the gap. This CDR3 spans 14 amino acids. Germline V CDR1 and CDR2: KGHSY, FQNENV.

This rearrangement joins TRBV19 to TRBJ1-2, with D possibly matching TRBD1 (5 bases). This CDR3 has 14 residues. In germline, CDR1 is LNHDA, CDR2 SQIVND (reference sequence). Trimming cost V 6 bases and J 2 bases, with 13 bases left between them. The CDR3 nucleotides read TGTGCCAGTAGCAGAGACAGCAACAACTATGGCTACACCTTC. Encoded protein: CASSRDSNNYGYTF.

The chain links TRBV14 to TRBJ2-3; 8 nucleotides align to TRBD2. CDR3 size: 16 residues. CDR1 and CDR2 (germline): SGHDN, FVKESK. V was pared by 4 bases and J by 2 bases, with 8 bases of the junction left unmatched. The CDR3 DNA is TGTGCCAGCAGCCTCCTAGCGGGTCTTAACACAGATACGCAGTATTTT. Protein: CASSLLAGLNTDTQYF.

V and J are TRBV5-1 and TRBJ1-3; 10 positions match TRBD1. J gave up 5 bases and V 0 bases, and 17 bases lay outside the gene matches. The CDR3 contains 20 residues. Germline V lookup: CDR1 SGHRS, CDR2 YFSETQ. CDR3 amino acids: CASSLGTLSPGQGPRNTIYF. Written as DNA, the CDR3 is TGCGCCAGCAGCTTGGGGACCCTAAGTCCGGGACAGGGGCCCCGAAACACCATATATTTT.

V gene TRBV19 combines with J gene TRBJ1-2; D gene unclear. CDR1 and CDR2 from the germline V gene are LNHDA and SQIVND (reference sequence). The CDR3 is made up of 15 amino acids. Trimming stripped 7 bases from V and 0 bases from J, with 15 bases between. Here the CDR3 reads CASKESLLANYGYTF. The CDR3 coding sequence is TGTGCCAGTAAGGAGTCCCTCTTGGCTAACTATGGCTACACCTTC.

The chain recombines TRBV28 with TRBJ1-4; D call uncertain. CDR1 and CDR2 from the germline V gene are MDHEN and SYDVKM. The CDR3 totals 16 residues. Trimming cost V 4 bases and J 7 bases, with 19 bases left between them. CDR3 DNA: TGTGCCAGCAGTTCCCCCCGGGGAGAGGGAGGTGAAAAACTGTTTTTT. This codes for CASSSPRGEGGEKLFF.

The chain has TRBV25-1 and TRBJ1-5, with no clear D. Trimming left V 3 bases short and J 0 bases short, with 6 bases between. CDR1 and CDR2 from the germline V gene are MGHDK and SYGVNS. This CDR3 is built from 14 residues. The CDR3 loop is CASSDRYSNQPQHF. The CDR3, as DNA: TGTGCCAGCAGTGACCGGTATAGCAATCAGCCCCAGCATTTT.

This clone appeared a single time. J is TRBJ2-5 and V is TRBV7-2; D possibly matches TRBD1 or TRBD2 (6 bases each). V was trimmed by 3 bases and J by 5 bases, leaving 10 bases between them. Germline values: CDR1 SGHTA, CDR2 FQGNSA. The CDR3 runs to 13 residues. In DNA form, the CDR3 reads TGTGCCAGCAGCTTGGGGGGCCGGGAGACCCAGTACTTC. It translates to CASSLGGRETQYF.

This sequence joins TRBV6-5 and TRBJ1-1; unclear D gene. This CDR3 is 15 amino acids long. Trimming shortened V by 0 bases and J by 3 bases, and 11 bases separated the two germline ends. CDR1 is MNHEY, CDR2 SVGAGI, per germline. In nucleotides, the CDR3 is TGTGCCAGCAGTTACTCCCAGGTAGAATACACTGAAGCTTTCTTT. It encodes CASSYSQVEYTEAFF.

The chain has TRBV3-1 (or the pseudogene TRBV3-2) and TRBJ1-1; 9 bases align to TRBD1. CDR3 length: 18 residues. V dropped 0 bases and J dropped 3; count of bases not matched to a gene: 11. Germline-derived CDR1 and CDR2 are LGHDT and YNNKEL (reference sequence). The CDR3 here is CASSQDTYRGLRDTEAFF. DNA of the CDR3: TGTGCCAGCAGCCAAGACACCTACAGGGGGCTGAGGGACACTGAAGCTTTCTTT.

The chain employs TRBV7-8 and TRBJ1-1; no definite D call. Looked up from germline, CDR1 is SGHVS and CDR2 is FQNEAQ. The CDR3 consists of 14 residues. The ends were cut back, 0 bases at V and 5 bases at J, with 10 bases in the middle. CDR3 loop: CASSLARRDTEAFF. The DNA of the CDR3 is TGTGCCAGCAGCTTAGCGAGACGGGATACTGAAGCTTTCTTT.

This chain joins TRBV30 and TRBJ1-5, with 10 bases lining up with TRBD1. The CDR3 sequence is 15 residues long. The germline CDR1 and CDR2 sequences are GTSNPN and SVGIG (reference sequence). The V gene end was trimmed by 1 base and the J gene end by 5 bases; junction bases not matched to a gene: 5. The CDR3 DNA follows: TGTGCCTGGAGTGCGGGACAGGGGATCCATCAGCCCCAGCATTTT. It is translated as CAWSAGQGIHQPQHF.

This clone was seen only once. The chain carries TRBV6-5 and TRBJ2-7; 9 positions match TRBD2. Per the germline V gene, CDR1 is MNHEY and CDR2 is SVGAGI. V lost 3 bases to trimming and J lost 6 bases; unmatched junction nucleotides: 6. This CDR3 region has 14 residues. CDR3 nucleotides: TGTGCCAGCAGTTATGGCGGGGGGGCTGGCGAGCAGTACTTC. As protein: CASSYGGGAGEQYF.

The V and J genes are TRBV24-1 and TRBJ1-2; the D is unclear. CDR3 size: 11 residues. CDR1 is KGHDR and CDR2 is SFDVKD in the germline V gene. Deletions cut 5 bases from V and 4 bases from J, with 4 bases between. CDR3 DNA sequence: TGTGCCACCAGTGGGACCTATGGCTACACCTTC. As protein: CATSGTYGYTF.

V is TRBV5-1 and J is TRBJ1-6; D is unresolved. The germline V gene encodes CDR1 SGHRS and CDR2 YFSETQ. The CDR3 has 16 amino acids. V lost 0 bases and J lost 10, with 17 bases in between. The CDR3, as DNA: TGCGCCAGCAGCTTGGACCTGGGCGGTCCTAACTCACCCCTCCACTTT. This gives the protein CASSLDLGGPNSPLHF.

This sequence joins TRBV6-2 or TRBV6-3 and TRBJ1-2, with TRBD1 as a possible D gene (5 bases). Trimming removed 4 bases at V and 4 bases at J, with 19 bases between. The CDR3 contains 16 residues. Germline-derived CDR1 and CDR2 are MNHEY and SVGEGT. The CDR3 DNA is TGTGCCAGCAGTTTTACGAGCATGCTGGGGCCCTATGGCTACACCTTC. It is translated as CASSFTSMLGPYGYTF.

This clone has just a few counts. The V and J genes are TRBV6-5 and TRBJ1-6; 7 bases match TRBD1. The ends lost 6 bases at V and 6 bases at J; junction bases unmatched: 5. Germline lookup yields CDR1 MNHEY and CDR2 SVGAGI. CDR3 size: 14 residues. The DNA for the CDR3 is TGTGCCAGCAGCCCGGGACAGCTTAATTCACCCCTCCACTTT. Its protein is CASSPGQLNSPLHF.

CDR3 in amino acids: CASSLEIKKRGRSGTEAFF. The CDR3 DNA sequence: TGTGCCAGCAGCTTGGAAATCAAGAAAAGGGGGCGCTCGGGCACTGAAGCTTTCTTT. This chain links TRBV5-8 with TRBJ1-1; 7 bases are shared with TRBD1. CDR1 is SGHTS, CDR2 YDEGEE, per germline. CDR3 length equals 19 residues. V dropped 0 bases and J dropped 4; count of bases not matched to a gene: 18.

V gene TRBV12-3 or TRBV12-4 combines with J gene TRBJ1-2; D call uncertain. V lost 6 bases and J lost 6, with 14 bases in between. The CDR3 has 13 residues. CDR3 sequence: CASRALGVDGYTF. The CDR3 DNA reads as TGTGCCAGCAGGGCTCTTGGGGTAGATGGCTACACCTTC.

The V and J genes are TRBV18 and TRBJ1-3, with D possibly TRBD1 on 6 matching bases. Trimming stripped 3 bases from V and 0 bases from J, with 15 bases between. The V gene's germline CDR1 is KGHSH and CDR2 LQKENI. This CDR3 contains 17 residues. The CDR3 DNA sequence: TGTGCCAGCTCACCCCCTGGTGGGGGGCCCTCTGGAAACACCATATATTTT. Protein product: CASSPPGGGPSGNTIYF.

The V and J genes are TRBV18 and TRBJ1-1, with D unresolved. The V end was cut by 7 bases, the J end by 7 bases, with 16 bases between. The CDR3 totals 13 residues. Germline V gene sequence: CDR1 KGHSH, CDR2 LQKENI. The CDR3 protein is CASYPLRAGEAFF. In DNA form, the CDR3 reads TGTGCCAGCTACCCACTGCGGGCCGGTGAAGCTTTCTTT. The full variable domain, with the rest looked up from reference TRBV18 and TRBJ1-1, is NAGVMQNPRHLVRRRGQEARLRCSPMKGHSHVYWYRQLPEEGLKFMVYLQKENIIDESGMPKERFSAEFPKEGPSILRIQQVVRGDSAAYFCASYPLRAGEAFFGQGTRLTVV.

This clone has a single count. CDR3 in DNA: TGCGCCAGCAGCGACTCACAGGGGGGGAAAGCTTTCTTT. It yields the protein CASSDSQGGKAFF. This chain connects TRBV5-1 to TRBJ1-1; 8 bases line up with TRBD1. V dropped 4 bases and J dropped 9; count of bases not matched to a gene: 8. This CDR3 is built from 13 residues. CDR1 is SGHRS and CDR2 is YFSETQ in the germline V gene. The full variable domain, its missing parts supplied by reference TRBV5-1 and TRBJ1-1, is KAGVTQTPRYLIKTRGQQVTLSCSPISGHRSVSWYQQTPGQGLQFLFEYFSETQRNKGNFPGRFSGRQFSNSRSEMNVSTLELGDSALYLCASSDSQGGKAFFGQGTRLTVV.

The CDR3 DNA sequence: TGCAGTGCTAGGGAAGAGACCCAGTACTTC. This sequence encodes CSAREETQYF. The chain links TRBV20-1 to TRBJ2-5; D is unresolved. V was pared by 3 bases and J by 3 bases, with 2 bases between. The CDR3 is made up of 10 amino acids. Germline V CDR1 and CDR2: DFQATT, SNEGSKA (reference sequence).

The rearrangement links TRBV3-1 (or the pseudogene TRBV3-2) to TRBJ2-7; 9 bases map to TRBD1. CDR3 length: 14 amino acids. Looked up from germline, CDR1 is LGHDT and CDR2 is YNNKEL (reference sequence). Germline trimming cut 4 bases from V and 2 bases from J; bases unmatched to any gene: 3. This CDR3 reads CASSLGTGPYEQYF. In DNA, the CDR3 is TGTGCCAGCAGCCTCGGGACAGGGCCCTACGAGCAGTACTTC.

The chain recombines TRBV21-1 with TRBJ2-2; the table's D call, TRBD2, has no DNA check behind it. TRBV21-1 counts as a pseudogene. The CDR3 runs to 14 residues. The CDR3 is CASKSGEKTGELFF. CDR3 sequence (DNA): TGTGCCAGCAAATCTGGGGAGAAAACCGGGGAGCTGTTTTTT.